These 14 T cell receptor beta chains originate from one sample sequenced in a study of blood T cell repertoires in COVID-19. Here immunoSEQ multiplex PCR was the method, and the copy in TCRdb shows in-frame clones only, minus some. The sample holds roughly 140,000 clones; around 90% are singletons and the top ten take 1.5% to 2%. Sequenced input: peripheral blood. Every receptor here comes from a man in his 70s with acute or convalescent COVID-19.

This chain joins TRBV7-9 and TRBJ2-1; the D is unclear. Germline lookup yields CDR1 SEHNR and CDR2 FQNEAQ (reference sequence). The V end was cut by 5 bases, the J end by 5 bases, with 13 bases between. This CDR3 comprises 14 residues. The CDR3 DNA sequence: TGTGCCAGCAGCCGTACCTATCCTGACAATGAGCAGTTCTTC. Translated, it gives CASSRTYPDNEQFF.

The chain employs TRBV27 and TRBJ1-2; no firm D call. The V gene lost 5 bases and the J gene lost 0 bases, with 13 bases spanning the gap. Germline loops: CDR1 MNHEY, CDR2 SMNVEV (reference sequence). The CDR3 is 15 residues long. The CDR3 DNA follows: TGTGCCAGCAGTCCTTCCCGTCAGGCTAACTATGGCTACACCTTC. Its translation: CASSPSRQANYGYTF.

The J gene is TRBJ1-5, the V gene TRBV20-1; maybe TRBD1 (5 bases). Germline V gene sequence: CDR1 DFQATT, CDR2 SNEGSKA (reference sequence). The CDR3 consists of 13 residues. The V end was cut by 3 bases, the J end by 4 bases, with 10 bases between. CDR3 sequence: CSASWQGNQPQHF. CDR3 coding DNA: TGCAGTGCTAGTTGGCAGGGAAATCAGCCCCAGCATTTT.

The V gene is TRBV30, the J gene TRBJ2-5; no clear D. The CDR3 length is 13 residues. Germline V gene lookup returns CDR1 GTSNPN and CDR2 SVGIG (reference sequence). The ends were cut back, 0 bases at V and 5 bases at J, with 10 bases in the middle. The CDR3 nucleotides read TGTGCCTGGAGTGTACGAGTTCGGGAGACCCAGTACTTC. Translation: CAWSVRVRETQYF. The entire variable domain, with the rest obtained from reference TRBV30 and TRBJ2-5, is as follows: SQTIHQWPATLVQPVGSPLSLECTVEGTSNPNLYWYRQAAGRGLQLLFYSVGIGQISSEVPQNLSASRPQDRQFILSSKKLLLSDSGFYLCAWSVRVRETQYFGPGTRLLVL.

This rearrangement joins TRBV6-5 to TRBJ1-1; weak D call: TRBD1 (6 bases). The CDR3 has 14 amino acids. Germline V gene lookup returns CDR1 MNHEY and CDR2 SVGAGI. The V gene lost 7 bases and the J gene lost 5 bases, with 17 bases spanning the gap. The CDR3 bases are TGTGCCAGCACCGGGCGGGGGCAACGGACTGAAGCTTTCTTT. Encoded protein: CASTGRGQRTEAFF.

A remark on this clone: A junction end diverges from the germline sequence, so it may reflect a read error. The J gene is TRBJ2-7, the V gene TRBV19; 7 bases agree with TRBD1. This CDR3 spans 13 amino acids. Germline V gene lookup returns CDR1 LNHDA and CDR2 SQIVND (reference sequence). DNA of the CDR3: TGTGCCAGTAGTGTAGACAGGGTACACGAGCAGTACTTC. Translated: CASSVDRVHEQYF.

Written as DNA, the CDR3 is TGTGCCAGCAGTTTAGGCAGGCCCGCTGAAGCTTTCTTT. Translated, it gives CASSLGRPAEAFF. The chain uses TRBV12-3 or TRBV12-4 and TRBJ1-1; D unclear. V was clipped by 1 base and J by 6 bases, with 9 bases between them. The CDR3 is 13 residues long.

The J gene is TRBJ2-7, the V gene TRBV12-3 or TRBV12-4; possible D gene TRBD1, 5 bases. The ends were cut back, 1 base at V and 3 bases at J, with 7 bases in the middle. The CDR3 has 13 amino acids. The CDR3 sequence: CASSLGRDYEQYF. Written as DNA, the CDR3 is TGTGCCAGCAGTTTAGGCAGGGACTACGAGCAGTACTTC.

The chain combines TRBV4-2 with TRBJ1-5; D gene ambiguous. Germline V gives CDR1 LGHNA, CDR2 YNFKEQ. The CDR3 spans 14 residues. V was trimmed by 1 base and J by 6 bases, leaving 10 bases between them. Here the CDR3 DNA reads TGTGCCAGCAGCCAAGGGAGGGTTGGTCAGCCCCAGCATTTT. This translates into CASSQGRVGQPQHF.

Points on this clone: Its ends do not fully match the called genes, so a read error is possible. The chain joins TRBV29-1 to TRBJ2-1; 10 bases align to TRBD1. The CDR3 covers 13 residues. Germline-derived CDR1 and CDR2 are SQVTM and ANQGSEA. The CDR3 DNA reads as TGCAGCGTCGAGACAGGGGGCTACGATGAGCAGTTCTTC. It specifies CSVETGGYDEQFF.

The CDR3 sequence: CASSYDRGDRDGYTF. In DNA, the CDR3 is TGTGCCAGCAGTTACGACAGGGGTGATAGGGATGGCTACACCTTC. This sequence joins TRBV6-6 and TRBJ1-2; 8 bases match TRBD1. V lost 2 bases and J lost 6; bases outside the gene matches: 8. The CDR3 runs 15 residues. Germline CDR1 MNHNY, CDR2 SVGAGI (reference sequence).

The CDR3 sequence: CASSDSRDGDTEAFF. In nucleotides, the CDR3 is TGTGCCAGCAGTGACTCGCGGGATGGGGACACTGAAGCTTTCTTT. The chain joins TRBV6-4 to TRBJ1-1, with D unresolved. Looked up from germline, CDR1 is MRHNA and CDR2 is SNTAGT. The CDR3 sequence is 15 residues long. Trimming removed 0 bases from V and 3 bases from J, with 11 bases in between.

The chain couples TRBV19 to TRBJ1-2; TRBD1 agrees at 9 bases. The length of the CDR3 is 17 residues. Germline CDR1 is LNHDA and CDR2 is SQIVND (reference sequence). V was pared by 7 bases and J by 3 bases, with 15 bases of the junction left unmatched. The CDR3 loop is CASNVTGRGQGDYGYTF. The CDR3 coding sequence is TGTGCCAGTAATGTAACCGGTCGGGGACAGGGCGACTATGGCTACACCTTC.

The chain combines TRBV3-1 (or the pseudogene TRBV3-2) with TRBJ2-5; 7 bases are a match to TRBD1. The length of the CDR3 is 16 residues. Trimming at V came to 5 bases and at J to 4 bases, leaving 13 bases not matched to a gene. Germline lookup yields CDR1 LGHDT and CDR2 YNNKEL (reference sequence). The CDR3 reads CASSAPLTGHGETQYF. Here the CDR3 DNA reads TGTGCCAGCAGCGCACCCCTGACAGGGCACGGAGAGACCCAGTACTTC.